The entry below gives a single TCR beta chain sequence along with its context. This clonotype has a count of ten or more. What antigen it recognizes has not been identified. No much larger clone is present one base from it, and per-base qualities are unavailable. The data stem from a study of early T cells in non-severe SARS-CoV-2 infection (dated by TCRdb to the early 2020s). With regard to the full study: Because TCR sequencing was done on bulk RNA from unsorted whole blood, the alpha and beta chains could not be paired.

Inclusive of the bounding cysteine and phenylalanine, the CDR3 is 14 residues long. Only the CDR3 portion is preserved as DNA: 42 bases, with reading frame beginning at the first base. CDR1 DFQATT and CDR2 SNEGSKA were looked up in the germline V gene (reference sequence). Germline trimming: 5 bases from V, 4 bases from J; junction bases outside gene matches: 8. General findings and caveats noted by the study authors: Matching against VDJdb was skewed toward anti-spike CD8 responses, likely underestimated virus-specific expansions, and missed private and CD4 specificities.

Library prep was done by 5' RACE. Data came from a NextSeq 500. In the TCR library protocol, unique molecular identifiers were attached to individual cDNA molecules to correct for PCR bias and sequencing error. TCR alpha and beta chains were both sequenced, and the abundances of alpha and beta sequences in each sample were closely correlated with each other. The published analysis was carried out like this. Decombinator V4 was used to perform V gene, J gene and CDR3 annotation of TCR sequences. Expanded TCRs were defined as changing significantly between any two time points under a Poisson model with p below 0.0001. Abundances of TCRs were expressed as counts per million after normalisation to the total number of TCRs sequenced in each sample. TRAV1-2 paired with TRAJ12, TRAJ20 or TRAJ33 defined MAIT TCRs, while TRAV10 paired with TRAJ18 defined iNKT TCRs. VDJdb, accessed on 1 November 2021, was searched for TCRs annotated for CMV, EBV and SARS-CoV-2, and TCRs annotated for more than one antigen were excluded. Through fastp at Q25 and MiXCR, TCRdb rebuilt clones from the public reads, retaining in-frame beta chains. Each CDR3 protein appears once, grouped with its most common genes and DNA. In this record, the V and J calls reflect TCRdb's handling and not the investigators' own analysis. This sample gives about 18,000 distinct CDR3 sequences in total; roughly 6% of them show up just once. The ten largest account for roughly 5.9% of the sample.

This was a case-control study nested in a cohort of healthcare workers in London, UK, who had nasopharyngeal swab PCR tests and blood samples taken every week. Between 23 and 31 March 2020, the week of the UK lockdown, healthcare workers were enrolled and then followed up weekly for as long as 16 weeks. This sequence was found in an adult who was a healthcare worker with PCR-confirmed SARS-CoV-2 infection or an uninfected control (not recorded which). This receptor chain uses TRBV20-1 and TRBJ2-3; the central 8 bases match TRBD1. Sequencing was performed on whole blood. The nucleotide sequence reads TGCAGTGCTGAGGACAGGGCTGAGCCAGATACGCAGTATTTT. This gives the protein CSAEDRAEPDTQYF.